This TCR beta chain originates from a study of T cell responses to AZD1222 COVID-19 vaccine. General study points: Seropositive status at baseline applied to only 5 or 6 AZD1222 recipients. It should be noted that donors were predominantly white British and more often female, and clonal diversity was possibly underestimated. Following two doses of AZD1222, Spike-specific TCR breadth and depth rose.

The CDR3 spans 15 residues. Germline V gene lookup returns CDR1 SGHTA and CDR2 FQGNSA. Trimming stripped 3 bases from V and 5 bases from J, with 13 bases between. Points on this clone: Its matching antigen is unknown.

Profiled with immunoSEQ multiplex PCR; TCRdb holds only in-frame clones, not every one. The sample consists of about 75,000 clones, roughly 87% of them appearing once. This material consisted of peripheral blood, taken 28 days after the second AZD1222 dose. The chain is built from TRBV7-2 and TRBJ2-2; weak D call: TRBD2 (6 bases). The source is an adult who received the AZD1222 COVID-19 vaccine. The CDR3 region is CASSFSPRETGELFF. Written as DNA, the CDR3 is TGTGCCAGCAGCTTCAGCCCCCGGGAGACCGGGGAGCTGTTTTTT.